Shown below are 28 T cell receptor beta chains from a single sample sequenced in a study of T cell clones after liver transplantation. Produced via immunoSEQ multiplex PCR; TCRdb's table is partial and in-frame only. The sample carries tens of thousands of clones, over 65% recorded once. The sequenced sample was CD4+ T cells from blood, obtained at the 22-month timepoint. The receptors stem from a human patient who received a liver transplant. Some T cells may originate from the graft donor.

V is TRBV6-4 and J is TRBJ2-3, with 11 bases matching TRBD2. The germline V gene has CDR1 MRHNA and CDR2 SNTAGT. This CDR3 region has 16 residues. Unmatched junction bases numbered 6, after V lost 6 bases and J lost 1 base. The CDR3, as DNA: TGTGCCAGCAGAGGATTAGCGGGGGGGTGCACAGATACGCAGTATTTT. As protein: CASRGLAGGCTDTQYF.

The V gene is TRBV28, the J gene TRBJ1-5; tentative D call: TRBD1 (5 bases). The V end was cut by 2 bases, the J end by 2 bases, with 7 bases between. Germline assignment: CDR1 MDHEN and CDR2 SYDVKM. The CDR3 is made up of 14 amino acids. CDR3 DNA: TGTGCCAGCAGTTTAGGGGGGGGCAATCAGCCCCAGCATTTT. It yields the protein CASSLGGGNQPQHF.

This clone has a handful of counts. The chain employs TRBV5-1 and TRBJ2-1, with 8 bases that match TRBD1. Looked up from germline, CDR1 is SGHRS and CDR2 is YFSETQ. With 4 bases clipped from V and 9 bases from J, the junction kept 3 bases outside the gene matches. The CDR3 has 12 residues. CDR3 DNA: TGCGCCAGCAGCGTAGACAGGGGTGAGCAGTTCTTC. Protein product: CASSVDRGEQFF.

The chain carries TRBV2 and TRBJ1-2; 10 nucleotides align to TRBD1. The CDR3 extends over 15 amino acids. Trimming cost V 6 bases and J 4 bases; bases outside gene matches: 8. Germline V gene data show CDR1 as SNHLY and CDR2 as FYNNEI. CDR3 sequence reads: CASRESTGGAYGYTF. The DNA for the CDR3 is TGTGCCAGCAGAGAGTCGACAGGGGGCGCCTATGGCTACACCTTC.

CDR3 sequence: CATGGVGSSYEQYF. Here the CDR3 DNA reads TGTGCCACCGGAGGGGTAGGGAGCTCCTACGAGCAGTACTTC. V gene TRBV10-3 combines with J gene TRBJ2-7; D is perhaps TRBD2 (6 bases). Trimming removed 10 bases from V and 0 bases from J, with 16 bases in between. Per germline, CDR1 ENHRY and CDR2 SYGVKD. CDR3 length equals 14 residues.

The chain employs TRBV7-2 and TRBJ2-7; 7 bases align to TRBD2. Germline CDR1 reads SGHTA; CDR2 reads FQGNSA. CDR3 size: 13 residues. V lost 5 bases, J lost 5 bases, and 6 bases stayed unmatched. CDR3 protein: CASSDPGRNEQYF. CDR3 nucleotides: TGTGCCAGCAGCGATCCCGGGAGGAACGAGCAGTACTTC.

The chain joins TRBV6-5 to TRBJ1-1; D unclear. The V end lost 7 bases, the J end lost 2 bases, and 11 bases lay between the germline ends. The germline V gene encodes CDR1 MNHEY and CDR2 SVGAGI. There are 13 residues in the CDR3. The CDR3: CASTRTANTEAFF. DNA for the CDR3: TGTGCCAGCACCAGGACGGCTAACACTGAAGCTTTCTTT.

CDR3 loop: CASRLLAGGVQYF. CDR3 sequence (DNA): TGTGCCAGCAGGCTTTTAGCGGGAGGAGTCCAGTACTTC. This chain connects TRBV2 to TRBJ2-5; 10 bases are shared with TRBD2. CDR3 length equals 13 residues. Germline lookup yields CDR1 SNHLY and CDR2 FYNNEI. The V segment lost 6 bases and the J segment 10 bases; nucleotides outside the gene matches: 8.

The chain couples TRBV21-1 to TRBJ2-1; TRBD2 is taken as the D call from the table, unchecked against the DNA. TRBV21-1 is designated a pseudogene. This CDR3 has 10 residues. This CDR3 reads CASINNEQFF. CDR3 DNA: TGTGCCAGCATTAACAATGAGCAGTTCTTC.

The count of this clone is one. The rearrangement links TRBV10-3 to TRBJ1-3, with D unresolved. The CDR3 is 17 amino acids. Deletions cut 7 bases from V and 0 bases from J, with 19 bases between. Germline-derived CDR1 and CDR2 are ENHRY and SYGVKD. CDR3 loop: CAITTDGSSFSGNTIYF. Here the CDR3 DNA reads TGTGCCATCACCACGGACGGATCGTCCTTCTCTGGAAACACCATATATTTT.

The V and J genes are TRBV4-3 and TRBJ1-2; 7 nucleotides match TRBD1. CDR1 is LGHNA, CDR2 YSLEER, per germline. V was clipped by 0 bases and J by 3 bases; unmatched bases: 4. The CDR3 consists of 15 residues. The CDR3: CASSQERDSYYGYTF. The CDR3 DNA reads as TGCGCCAGCAGCCAAGAGAGGGACAGTTACTATGGCTACACCTTC.

The chain links TRBV10-3 to TRBJ2-7; D is unclear. The V end lost 4 bases, the J end lost 6 bases, and 7 bases lay between the germline ends. The length of the CDR3 is 11 residues. Germline V gene sequence: CDR1 ENHRY, CDR2 SYGVKD. The CDR3 reads CAISVNSEQYF. The DNA of the CDR3 is TGTGCCATCAGTGTCAACAGCGAGCAGTACTTC.

The CDR3 DNA follows: TGTGCCAGTAGTTCCGGGGCCCCCCCTAATGAAAAACTGTTTTTT. Its translation is CASSSGAPPNEKLFF. This chain links TRBV19 with TRBJ1-4; D is possibly TRBD1 (5 bases). The V gene's germline CDR1 is LNHDA and CDR2 SQIVND (reference sequence). Between the trimmed V and J ends, which lost 5 bases and 3 bases, there was a span of 13 bases. The CDR3 has 15 residues.

The V gene is TRBV30, the J gene TRBJ2-2; 12 bases map to TRBD2. The CDR3 totals 19 residues. V lost 5 bases, J lost 5 bases, and 18 bases stayed unmatched. Germline CDR1 and CDR2: GTSNPN and SVGIG (reference sequence). The CDR3 DNA follows: TGTGCCTGGCGATACGGGACTAGCGGGTCGAGGGTAGTGACCGGGGAGCTGTTTTTT. This encodes CAWRYGTSGSRVVTGELFF.

V gene TRBV7-2 combines with J gene TRBJ2-1, with D perhaps matching TRBD2 (5 bases). The CDR3 runs 14 residues. The V gene's germline CDR1 is SGHTA and CDR2 FQGNSA. V dropped 2 bases and J dropped 8 bases, with 13 bases sitting between them. This CDR3 is CASSLSTGIYEQFF. The CDR3 nucleotides read TGTGCCAGCAGCTTATCAACGGGGATCTATGAGCAGTTCTTC.

This clone was recorded many times. The V and J genes are TRBV4-2 and TRBJ1-2; unclear D gene. CDR1 is LGHNA, CDR2 YNFKEQ, per germline. This CDR3 has 13 amino acids. Between the trimmed V and J ends, which lost 0 bases and 2 bases, there was a span of 4 bases. Written as DNA, the CDR3 is TGTGCCAGCAGCCAAGACAGGAACTATGGCTACACCTTC. It specifies CASSQDRNYGYTF.

V usage is TRBV6-5 and J usage is TRBJ2-2; D is unclear. In germline, CDR1 is MNHEY, CDR2 SVGAGI. The CDR3 runs 15 residues. V was shortened by 8 bases and J by 3 bases, with 16 bases between the two germline ends. Here the CDR3 reads CASQLRVVHTGELFF. For the CDR3, the DNA is TGTGCCAGCCAACTCCGCGTAGTACACACCGGGGAGCTGTTTTTT.

The chain combines TRBV30 with TRBJ2-1, with 8 bases aligning to TRBD2. V shed 2 bases and J 6 bases; nucleotides not matched to a gene: 6. Germline V gene lookup returns CDR1 GTSNPN and CDR2 SVGIG (reference sequence). The CDR3 has 14 amino acids. Here the CDR3 reads CAWSSLAASNEQFF. In DNA form, the CDR3 reads TGTGCCTGGAGTTCACTAGCGGCATCCAATGAGCAGTTCTTC.

The chain links TRBV9 to TRBJ1-1; TRBD1 is a possible D gene (6 bases). The germline V and J ends were trimmed by 0 bases and 3 bases, with 12 bases remaining between them. Germline CDR1 is SGDLS and CDR2 is YYNGEE. The CDR3 covers 15 residues. CDR3 sequence reads: CASSVGGRGDTEAFF. CDR3 coding DNA: TGTGCCAGCAGCGTAGGTGGGAGGGGGGACACTGAAGCTTTCTTT.

The gene calls are TRBV29-1 and TRBJ1-2; 7 bases align to TRBD1. V dropped 4 bases and J dropped 7; count of bases not matched to a gene: 6. Germline CDR1 is SQVTM and CDR2 is ANQGSEA. The CDR3 has 12 residues. The chain's CDR3 is CSVGQGRFGYTF. The CDR3 DNA reads TGCAGCGTTGGACAGGGCCGTTTTGGCTACACCTTC.

This clone was counted a single time. The chain recombines TRBV10-3 with TRBJ2-5, with 10 nucleotides matching TRBD2. V trimming: 6 bases; J trimming: 2 bases; junction bases outside the gene matches: 3. The germline V gene encodes CDR1 ENHRY and CDR2 SYGVKD. The CDR3 length is 14 residues. The CDR3 reads CAIRSSGGQETQYF. The DNA for the CDR3 is TGTGCCATCAGGTCTAGCGGGGGTCAAGAGACCCAGTACTTC.

The chain links TRBV7-9 to TRBJ1-3; D uncertain. Looked up from germline, CDR1 is SEHNR and CDR2 is FQNEAQ (reference sequence). Between the trimmed V and J ends, which lost 4 bases and 3 bases, there was a span of 10 bases. The length of the CDR3 is 14 residues. CDR3 in amino acids: CASSSGSVGNTIYF. In nucleotides, the CDR3 is TGTGCCAGCAGCTCTGGTTCAGTTGGAAACACCATATATTTT.

V is TRBV28 and J is TRBJ2-7, with D possibly TRBD2 on 6 matching bases. The CDR3 is 15 residues long. V lost 7 bases, J lost 6 bases, and 22 bases lay in between. The germline V gene encodes CDR1 MDHEN and CDR2 SYDVKM. CDR3 loop: CASTGSGLEVSEQYF. For the CDR3, the DNA is TGTGCCAGCACTGGTTCGGGACTGGAGGTGTCCGAGCAGTACTTC.

This clone has just one count. The chain uses TRBV5-1 and TRBJ1-1, with TRBD1 as a possible D gene (5 bases). CDR1 is SGHRS, CDR2 YFSETQ, per germline. Trimming shortened V by 0 bases and J by 5 bases, and 11 bases separated the two germline ends. The length of the CDR3 is 14 residues. As DNA, the CDR3 is TGCGCCAGCAGCTTGGGTGGAGGGGAAACTGAAGCTTTCTTT. This codes for CASSLGGGETEAFF.

The V call is TRBV6-4, the J call TRBJ2-1; 8 positions agree with TRBD1. J gave up 6 bases and V 4 bases, and 14 bases lay outside the gene matches. Germline loops: CDR1 MRHNA, CDR2 SNTAGT. CDR3 size: 17 residues. The CDR3 sequence: CASSVLPAGQATNEQFF. The DNA of the CDR3 is TGTGCCAGCAGTGTTCTCCCTGCGGGACAGGCAACCAATGAGCAGTTCTTC.

This clone was picked up one time. The chain links TRBV18 to TRBJ2-7, with 7 bases fitting TRBD1. With 4 bases clipped from V and 9 bases from J, the junction kept 12 bases outside the gene matches. The CDR3 contains 14 residues. Looked up from germline, CDR1 is KGHSH and CDR2 is LQKENI. The CDR3 nucleotides read TGTGCCAGCTCACGGACAGGAGCTACTACGAGGCAGTACTTC. Its translation: CASSRTGATTRQYF.

The chain recombines TRBV6-5 with TRBJ1-1; 10 bases are a match to TRBD1. The length of the CDR3 is 13 residues. Looked up from germline, CDR1 is MNHEY and CDR2 is SVGAGI. Trimming took 6 bases from V and 6 from J; bases not matched to a gene: 4. The CDR3 here is CASSWDRGAEAFF. The CDR3 nucleotides read TGTGCCAGCAGCTGGGACAGGGGCGCTGAAGCTTTCTTT.

The V and J genes are TRBV5-5 and TRBJ2-7; 8 bases map to TRBD2. After removal of 4 bases from V and 7 bases from J, the junction contained 13 bases not matched to a gene. Looked up from germline, CDR1 is SGHKS and CDR2 is YYEKEE (reference sequence). The CDR3 is 15 residues long. The CDR3 loop reads CASSPSIGGDREQYF. In nucleotides, the CDR3 is TGTGCCAGCAGCCCCTCCATCGGGGGGGATCGGGAGCAGTACTTC.